This entry is about one T cell receptor beta chain. Assay used: immunoSEQ multiplex PCR; TCRdb lists only in-frame clones, some missing. This sample has about 120,000 clones, with around 86% found just once. V dropped 6 bases and J dropped 4 bases, with 15 bases sitting between them. This CDR3 has 15 amino acids. Per the germline V gene, CDR1 is LNHDA and CDR2 is SQIVND (reference sequence). This sample is part of a study of blood T cell repertoires in COVID-19. Study overall: Sample material is recorded as cDNA or gDNA derived from T cells, B-cell-depleted T cells, or PBMCs.

Sequencing was carried out using peripheral blood. This chain connects TRBV19 to TRBJ2-2; D may be TRBD2 (7 bases). The sequence derives from a man at least 80 years old with acute or convalescent COVID-19. The CDR3 coding sequence is TGTGCCAGTAGATTAGGGAGGGGGGTCACCGGGGAGCTGTTTTTT. This gives the protein CASRLGRGVTGELFF. Full variable domain (outside the CDR3, taken from reference TRBV19 and TRBJ2-2): DGGITQSPKYLFRKEGQNVTLSCEQNLNHDAMYWYRQDPGQGLRLIYYSQIVNDFQKGDIAEGYSVSREKKESFPLTVTSAQKNPTAFYLCASRLGRGVTGELFFGEGSRLTVL.